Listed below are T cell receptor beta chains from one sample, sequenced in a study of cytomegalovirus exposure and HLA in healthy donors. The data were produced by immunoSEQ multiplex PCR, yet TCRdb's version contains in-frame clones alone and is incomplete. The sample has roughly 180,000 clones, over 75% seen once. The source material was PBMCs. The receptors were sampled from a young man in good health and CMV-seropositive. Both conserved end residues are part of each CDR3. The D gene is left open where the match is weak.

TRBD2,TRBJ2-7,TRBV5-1,CASSRGLAGGESYEQYF
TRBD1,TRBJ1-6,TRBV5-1,CASSIGTGRVDNSPLHF
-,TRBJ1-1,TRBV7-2,CASSSGSNTEAFF
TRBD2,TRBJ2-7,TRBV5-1,CASRSGTSGGAREQYF
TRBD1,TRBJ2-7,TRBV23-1,CASSSKAGTGSSYEQYF
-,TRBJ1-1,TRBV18,CASSPSVNTEAFF
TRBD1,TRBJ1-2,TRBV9,CASSVDRGRDGYTF
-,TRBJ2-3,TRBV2,CASKEGPDTQYF
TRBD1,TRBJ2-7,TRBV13,CASSSRPGQGPYEQYF
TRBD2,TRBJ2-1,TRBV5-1,CASSLEGGGASSYNEQFF
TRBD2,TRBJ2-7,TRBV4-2,CASSQVEGTSGYEQYF
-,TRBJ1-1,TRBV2,CASSEGGEWGRSPEAFF
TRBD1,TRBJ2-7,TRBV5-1,CASSLGPGGAYEQYF
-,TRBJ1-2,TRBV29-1,CSVEGGAGPIRYGYTF
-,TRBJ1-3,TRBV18,CASSSYRDAGNTIYF
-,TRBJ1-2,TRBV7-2,CASSQFRVVGYTF
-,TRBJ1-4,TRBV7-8,CASSLPQTPGFEKLFF
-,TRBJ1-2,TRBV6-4,CASSDPFYRYGYTF
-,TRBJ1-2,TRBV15,CATSRAQGINYGYTF
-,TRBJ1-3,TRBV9,CASSAADSSGNTIYF
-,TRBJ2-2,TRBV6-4,CASSDTQKNTGELFF
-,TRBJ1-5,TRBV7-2,CASSPQQGNQPQHF
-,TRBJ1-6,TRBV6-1,CASSARVHLFYNSPLHF
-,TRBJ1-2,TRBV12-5,CASGLVGRSGYTF
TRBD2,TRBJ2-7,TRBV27,CASSLKRGGREQYF
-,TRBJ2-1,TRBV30,CARSVPERSYNEQFF
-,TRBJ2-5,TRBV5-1,CASSPTAKETQYF
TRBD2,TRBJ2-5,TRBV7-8,CASSPRFSSGGAFETQYF
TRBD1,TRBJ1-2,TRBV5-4,CASSLGTGVNYGYTF
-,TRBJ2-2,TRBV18,CASSKQGTGELFF
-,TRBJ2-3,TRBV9,CASSVVGQKDTQYF